Listed below are T cell receptor beta chains from one sample, sequenced in a study of blood T cell repertoires in COVID-19. Sequencing was performed with immunoSEQ multiplex PCR; in TCRdb, only in-frame clones are kept and a portion is missing. The data show hundreds of thousands of clones, roughly 85% seen once. Sample: peripheral blood. These receptors were taken from a woman aged 25 to 39 with active or convalescent COVID-19. Both conserved end residues are part of each CDR3.

v_gene	j_gene	CDR3aa
TRBV2	TRBJ1-1	CASRQGALNTEAFF
TRBV29-1	TRBJ2-7	CSVSTTIYEQYF
TRBV5-8	TRBJ1-1	CASSPPLTANTEAFF
TRBV19	TRBJ1-1	CASSLSIQGLNTEAFF
TRBV29-1	TRBJ2-1	CSVELAEGEFF
TRBV10-1	TRBJ1-1	CASSDGPGDNTEAFF
TRBV5-1	TRBJ2-1	CASSVTSGAGNEQFF
TRBV18	TRBJ2-3	CASSPVAQITDTQYF
TRBV6-1	TRBJ2-1	CASSELLAGANEQFF
TRBV6-1	TRBJ2-7	CASSEGPVSQYEQYF
TRBV7-6	TRBJ2-6	CASSLVEASGANVLTF
TRBV19	TRBJ2-7	CASSIQGLAGGPREQYF
TRBV18	TRBJ1-2	CASSPRQDYYGYTF
TRBV9	TRBJ2-7	CASSVGGNYEQYF
TRBV19	TRBJ1-1	CASSIVYRQNTEAFF
TRBV19	TRBJ1-1	CASSLRDRGVTEAFF
TRBV19	TRBJ2-1	CASSIGAGRYNEQFF
TRBV27	TRBJ1-1	CASSTGYALEAFF
TRBV5-4	TRBJ1-1	CASSLGAGGMRDTEAFF
TRBV7-6	TRBJ2-7	CASSLEAGVRYEQYF
TRBV5-4	TRBJ2-1	CASSLGSTTILNNEQFF
TRBV5-1	NA	CASSSGQASYNEQFF
TRBV7-8	TRBJ2-3	CASSSPGLAGGRDTQYF
TRBV4-1	TRBJ1-2	CASSQSGLGPYGYTF
TRBV6-4	TRBJ1-5	CASSEGRNQPQHF
TRBV10-1	TRBJ2-1	CASSEASGSGSAEQFF
TRBV2	TRBJ2-4	CASIGGVADQYF
TRBV27	TRBJ1-2	CASSLSTGTGLKGSGYTF
TRBV6-6	TRBJ2-3	CASSYSRGGGDTQYF
TRBV2	TRBJ1-4	CASKFIQATNEKLFF